A single T cell receptor beta chain is shown here with its context. Its cognate antigen is unknown. With 60 Vbeta and 13 Jbeta primers, the PCR was carried out. Generated by immunoSEQ multiplex PCR, the TCRdb table keeps only in-frame clones and is missing some. This sample yields around 190,000 clones, of which 65% to 85% are seen a single time; approximately 1.5% belongs to the top ten. This specimen comes from a study of cytomegalovirus exposure and HLA in healthy donors. In the study overall: The study placed over 65% of its approximately 380 genotyped donors in the Caucasian-associated ancestry cluster. Study observations and caveats: Later on, an analysis found that several of the most significant clusters appeared to be linked to common viral pathogens, which included parvovirus B19. In a later analysis, CMV-associated beta chains were mostly HLA-associated, it appeared.

Sequenced: PBMCs. The clonotype was recovered from a woman in her late teens or twenties in good health and CMV-seronegative.

CDR3 loop: CASSLSTGGAQPQHF. The DNA of the CDR3 is TGTGCCAGCAGCTTGTCAACAGGGGGCGCGCAGCCCCAGCATTTT. The rearrangement links TRBV7-9 to TRBJ1-5; 9 bases are shared with TRBD1. The CDR3 totals 15 residues. V trimming: 3 bases; J trimming: 7 bases; junction bases outside the gene matches: 7. Per the germline V gene, CDR1 is SEHNR and CDR2 is FQNEAQ (reference sequence). The whole variable domain, filled in from reference TRBV7-9 and TRBJ1-5, reads DTGVSQNPRHKITKRGQNVTFRCDPISEHNRLYWYRQTLGQGPEFLTYFQNEAQLEKSRLLSDRFSAERPKGSFSTLEIQRTEQGDSAMYLCASSLSTGGAQPQHFGDGTRLSIL.